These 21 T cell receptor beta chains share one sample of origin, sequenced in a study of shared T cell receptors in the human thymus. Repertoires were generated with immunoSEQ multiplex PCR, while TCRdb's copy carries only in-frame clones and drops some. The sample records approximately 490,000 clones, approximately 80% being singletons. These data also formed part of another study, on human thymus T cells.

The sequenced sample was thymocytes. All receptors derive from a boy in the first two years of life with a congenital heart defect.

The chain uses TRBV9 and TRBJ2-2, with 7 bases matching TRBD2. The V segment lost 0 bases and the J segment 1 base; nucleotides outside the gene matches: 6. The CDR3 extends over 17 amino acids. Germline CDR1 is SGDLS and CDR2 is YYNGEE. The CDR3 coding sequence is TGTGCCAGCAGCGTAGGGTCTGAGCGGGGGAACACCGGGGAGCTGTTTTTT. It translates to CASSVGSERGNTGELFF.

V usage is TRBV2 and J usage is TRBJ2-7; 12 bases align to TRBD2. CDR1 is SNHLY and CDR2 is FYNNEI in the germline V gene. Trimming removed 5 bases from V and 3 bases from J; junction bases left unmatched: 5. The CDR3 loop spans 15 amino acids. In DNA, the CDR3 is TGTGCCAGCAGTCAGGGACTAGCGGGTGGCTACGAGCAGTACTTC. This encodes CASSQGLAGGYEQYF.

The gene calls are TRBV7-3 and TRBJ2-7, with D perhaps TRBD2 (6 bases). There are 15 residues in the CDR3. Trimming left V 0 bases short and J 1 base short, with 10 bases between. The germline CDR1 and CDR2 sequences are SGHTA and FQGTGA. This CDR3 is CASSLTSGASYEQYF. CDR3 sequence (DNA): TGTGCCAGCAGCTTAACTAGCGGAGCTTCCTACGAGCAGTACTTC.

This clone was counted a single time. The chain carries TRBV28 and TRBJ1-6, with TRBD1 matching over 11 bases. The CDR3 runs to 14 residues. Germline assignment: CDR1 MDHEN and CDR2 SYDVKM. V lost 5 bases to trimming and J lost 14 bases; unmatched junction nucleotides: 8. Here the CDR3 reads CASSLGQGALALHF. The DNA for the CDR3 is TGTGCCAGCAGTCTCGGACAGGGGGCCCTTGCCCTCCACTTT. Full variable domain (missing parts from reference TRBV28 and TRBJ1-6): DVKVTQSSRYLVKRTGEKVFLECVQDMDHENMFWYRQDPGLGLRLIYFSYDVKMKEKGDIPEGYSVSREKKERFSLILESASTNQTSMYLCASSLGQGALALHFGNGTRLTVT.

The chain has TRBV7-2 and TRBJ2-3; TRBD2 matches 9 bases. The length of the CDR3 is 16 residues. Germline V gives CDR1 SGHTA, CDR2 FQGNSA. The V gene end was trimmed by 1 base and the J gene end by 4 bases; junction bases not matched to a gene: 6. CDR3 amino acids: CASSLVVAGAADTQYF. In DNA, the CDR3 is TGTGCCAGCAGCTTAGTGGTAGCGGGAGCTGCAGATACGCAGTATTTT.

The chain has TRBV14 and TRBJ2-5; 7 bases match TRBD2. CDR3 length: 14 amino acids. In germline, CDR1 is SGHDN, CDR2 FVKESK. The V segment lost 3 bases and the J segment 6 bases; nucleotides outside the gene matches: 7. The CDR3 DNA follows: TGTGCCAGCAGCCATCGAGCGGGAAGGCAGACCCAGTACTTC. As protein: CASSHRAGRQTQYF.

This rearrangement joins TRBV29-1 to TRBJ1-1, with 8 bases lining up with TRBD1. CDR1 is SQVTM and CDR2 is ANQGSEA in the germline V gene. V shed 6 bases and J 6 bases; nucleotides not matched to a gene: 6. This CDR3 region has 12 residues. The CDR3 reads CSVIRQGPEAFF. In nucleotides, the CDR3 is TGCAGCGTCATAAGACAGGGGCCTGAAGCTTTCTTT.

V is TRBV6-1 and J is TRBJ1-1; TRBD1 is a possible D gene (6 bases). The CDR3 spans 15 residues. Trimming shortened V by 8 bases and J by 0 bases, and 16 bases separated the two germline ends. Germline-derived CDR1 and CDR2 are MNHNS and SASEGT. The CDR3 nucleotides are TGTGCCAGCCTGAGTTACAGGGTTATGAACACTGAAGCTTTCTTT. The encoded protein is CASLSYRVMNTEAFF.

CDR3 sequence (DNA): TGCGCCAGCAGCCAAGATAAGGTAGCTAGCGAGGCCTACAATGAGCAGTTCTTC. This codes for CASSQDKVASEAYNEQFF. V and J are TRBV4-1 and TRBJ2-1, with a weak D call TRBD2 (6 bases). The V gene's germline CDR1 is MGHRA and CDR2 YSYEKL. V was cut by 0 bases and J by 2 bases, with 17 bases left in between. This CDR3 is 18 amino acids long.

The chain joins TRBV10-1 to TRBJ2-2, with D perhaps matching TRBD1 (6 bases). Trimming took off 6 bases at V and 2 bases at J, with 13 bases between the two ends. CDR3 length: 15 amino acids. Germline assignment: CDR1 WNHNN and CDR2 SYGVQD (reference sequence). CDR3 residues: CASRSGTPNTGELFF. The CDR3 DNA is TGCGCCAGCAGGTCCGGGACACCTAACACCGGGGAGCTGTTTTTT.

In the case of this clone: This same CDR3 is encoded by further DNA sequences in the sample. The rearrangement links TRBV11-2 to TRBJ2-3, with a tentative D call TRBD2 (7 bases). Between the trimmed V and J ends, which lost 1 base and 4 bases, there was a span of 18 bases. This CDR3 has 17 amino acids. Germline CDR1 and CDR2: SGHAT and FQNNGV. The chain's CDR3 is CASSLGVRCGGSDTQYF. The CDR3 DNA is TGTGCCAGCAGCTTAGGGGTCCGTTGCGGGGGCTCAGATACGCAGTATTTT.

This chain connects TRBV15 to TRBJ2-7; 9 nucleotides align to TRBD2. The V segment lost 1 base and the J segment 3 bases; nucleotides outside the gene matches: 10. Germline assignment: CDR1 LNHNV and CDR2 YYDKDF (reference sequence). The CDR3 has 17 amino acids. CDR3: CATSRAVVAGVGYEQYF. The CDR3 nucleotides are TGTGCCACCAGCAGAGCGGTGGTAGCGGGAGTGGGCTACGAGCAGTACTTC.

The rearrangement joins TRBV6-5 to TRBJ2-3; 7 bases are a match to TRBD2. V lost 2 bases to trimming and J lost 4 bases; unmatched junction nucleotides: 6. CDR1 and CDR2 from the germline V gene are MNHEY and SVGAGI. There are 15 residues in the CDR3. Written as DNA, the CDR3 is TGTGCCAGCAGTTACGGGGGGAGGGGAGCAGATACGCAGTATTTT. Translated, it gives CASSYGGRGADTQYF.

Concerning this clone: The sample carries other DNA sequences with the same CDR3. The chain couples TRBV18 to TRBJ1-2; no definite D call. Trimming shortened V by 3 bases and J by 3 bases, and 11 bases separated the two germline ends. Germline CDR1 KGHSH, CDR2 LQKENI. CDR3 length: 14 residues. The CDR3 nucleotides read TGTGCCAGCTCACCTCCAACGGGAGACTATGGCTACACCTTC. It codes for CASSPPTGDYGYTF.

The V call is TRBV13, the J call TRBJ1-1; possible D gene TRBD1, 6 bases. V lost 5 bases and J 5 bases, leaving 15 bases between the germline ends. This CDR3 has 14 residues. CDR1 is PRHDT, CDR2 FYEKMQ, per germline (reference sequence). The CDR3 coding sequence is TGTGCCAGCAGCGTAAACAGGGTACGGACTGAAGCTTTCTTT. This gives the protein CASSVNRVRTEAFF.

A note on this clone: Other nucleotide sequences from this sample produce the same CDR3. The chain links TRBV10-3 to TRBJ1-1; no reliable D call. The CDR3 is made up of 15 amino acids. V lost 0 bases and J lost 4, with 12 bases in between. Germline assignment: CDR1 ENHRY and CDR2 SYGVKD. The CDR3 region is CAISESRGRVTEAFF. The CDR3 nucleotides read TGTGCCATCAGTGAGTCGCGGGGTCGGGTCACTGAAGCTTTCTTT.

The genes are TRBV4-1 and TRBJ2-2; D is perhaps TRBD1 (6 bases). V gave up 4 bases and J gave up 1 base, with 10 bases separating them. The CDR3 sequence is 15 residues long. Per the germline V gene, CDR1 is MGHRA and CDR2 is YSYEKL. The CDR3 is CASSPRGGNTGELFF. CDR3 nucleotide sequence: TGCGCCAGCAGCCCCAGGGGCGGGAACACCGGGGAGCTGTTTTTT.

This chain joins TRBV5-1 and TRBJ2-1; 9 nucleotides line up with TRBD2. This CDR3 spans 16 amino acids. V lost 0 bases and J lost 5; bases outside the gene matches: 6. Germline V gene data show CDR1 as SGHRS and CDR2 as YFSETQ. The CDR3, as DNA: TGCGCCAGCAGCTTGGCGGCTAGCGGGGTGCACAATGAGCAGTTCTTC. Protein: CASSLAASGVHNEQFF.

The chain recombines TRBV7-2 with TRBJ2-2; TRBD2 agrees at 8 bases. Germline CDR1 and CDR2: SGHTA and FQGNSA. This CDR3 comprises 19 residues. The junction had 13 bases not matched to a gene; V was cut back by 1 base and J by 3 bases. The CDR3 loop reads CASSLVAGGGEVDTGELFF. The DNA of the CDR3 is TGTGCCAGCAGCTTAGTGGCCGGGGGGGGCGAAGTCGACACCGGGGAGCTGTTTTTT. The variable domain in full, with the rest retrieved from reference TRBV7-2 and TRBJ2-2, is GAGVSQSPSNKVTEKGKDVELRCDPISGHTALYWYRQSLGQGLEFLIYFQGNSAPDKSGLPSDRFSAERTGGSVSTLTIQRTQQEDSAVYLCASSLVAGGGEVDTGELFFGEGSRLTVL.

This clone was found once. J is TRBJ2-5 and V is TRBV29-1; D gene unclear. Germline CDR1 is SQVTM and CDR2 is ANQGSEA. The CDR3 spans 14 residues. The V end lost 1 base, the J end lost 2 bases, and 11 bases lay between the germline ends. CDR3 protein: CSVEGRLAQETQYF. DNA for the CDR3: TGCAGCGTTGAAGGCCGACTTGCGCAAGAGACCCAGTACTTC.

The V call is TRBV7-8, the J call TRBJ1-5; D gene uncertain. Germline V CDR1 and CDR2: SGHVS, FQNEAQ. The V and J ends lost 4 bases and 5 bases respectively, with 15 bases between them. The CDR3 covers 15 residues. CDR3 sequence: CASSSGSRPDQPQHF. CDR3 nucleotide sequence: TGTGCCAGCAGCTCCGGGTCTCGGCCGGATCAGCCCCAGCATTTT.